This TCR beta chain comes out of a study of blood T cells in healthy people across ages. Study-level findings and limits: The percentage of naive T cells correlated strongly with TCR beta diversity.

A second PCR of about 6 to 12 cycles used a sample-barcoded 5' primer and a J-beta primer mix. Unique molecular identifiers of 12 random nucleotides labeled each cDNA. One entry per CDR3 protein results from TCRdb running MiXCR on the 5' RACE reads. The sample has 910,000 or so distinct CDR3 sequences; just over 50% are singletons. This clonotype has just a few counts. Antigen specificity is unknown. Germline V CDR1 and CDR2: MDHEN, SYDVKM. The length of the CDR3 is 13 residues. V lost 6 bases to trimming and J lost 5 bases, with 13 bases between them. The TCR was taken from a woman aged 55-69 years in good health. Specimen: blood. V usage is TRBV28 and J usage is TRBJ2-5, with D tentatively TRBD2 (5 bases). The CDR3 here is CASREGFGETQYF. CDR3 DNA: TGTGCCAGCAGAGAGGGTTTTGGGGAGACCCAGTACTTC.